This TCR beta chain was retrieved from a study of tumor-infiltrating lymphocytes in primary liver carcinoma. RNA and DNA were co-extracted from about 20-30 mg of unsorted bulk tissue. This clonotype turned up a few times. This sequence may be a read error, since a much larger clone differs from it by one base. A constant-region primer primed TCR beta cDNA synthesis from 400 to 550 ng of total RNA. Three rounds of nested multiplex PCR with slightly modified ARM-PCR produced TCR beta libraries. TRBV1-TRBV30 forward primers paired with a C-beta reverse primer drove the first two PCR rounds, about 9 cycles each. One entry per CDR3 protein, called by TCRdb with MiXCR from the multiplex PCR reads. The sample lists roughly 45,000 distinct CDR3 sequences; less than 75% were seen once. Germline CDR1 and CDR2: MDHEN and SYDVKM. CDR3 size: 13 residues.

The chain links TRBV28 to TRBJ2-7, with D uncertain. Sequenced: liver tumor tissue from sampling region 5. As for subset: tumor region T5, tumor centre. The receptor's source is a man between 40 and 49 years old with primary liver carcinoma and hepatitis B virus infection. The CDR3 DNA reads as TGTGTCAGCAGTAAGGCAGTGGCCTACGAGCAGTACTTC. Encoded protein: CVSSKAVAYEQYF.